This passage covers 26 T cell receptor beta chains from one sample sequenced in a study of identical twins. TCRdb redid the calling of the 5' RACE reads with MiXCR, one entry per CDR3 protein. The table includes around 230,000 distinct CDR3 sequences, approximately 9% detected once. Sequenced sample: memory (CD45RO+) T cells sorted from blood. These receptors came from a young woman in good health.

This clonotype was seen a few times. CDR3 amino acids: CSARPGQGVYGYTF. The DNA for the CDR3 is TGCAGTGCTCGACCGGGACAGGGTGTGTATGGCTACACCTTC. The J gene is TRBJ1-2, the V gene TRBV20-1, with 9 bases aligning to TRBD1. With V trimmed by 5 bases and J by 5 bases, 9 bases remained unmatched. This CDR3 has 14 amino acids. Germline V CDR1 and CDR2: DFQATT, SNEGSKA (reference sequence).

In DNA, the CDR3 is TGTGCCAGCAGCCCGGCGGGGGCTAAGGGTCAGCCCCAGCATTTT. It translates to CASSPAGAKGQPQHF. The rearrangement joins TRBV7-9 to TRBJ1-5, with a possible D match to TRBD1 (6 bases). This CDR3 is built from 15 residues. The germline V gene has CDR1 SEHNR and CDR2 FQNEAQ (reference sequence). The V and J ends lost 5 bases and 6 bases respectively, with 17 bases between them.

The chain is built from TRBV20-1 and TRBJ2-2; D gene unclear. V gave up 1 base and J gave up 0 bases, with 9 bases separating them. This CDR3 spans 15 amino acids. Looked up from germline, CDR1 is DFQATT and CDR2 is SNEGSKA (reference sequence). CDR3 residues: CSARAFGSNTGELFF. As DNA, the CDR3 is TGCAGTGCTAGAGCTTTCGGATCGAACACCGGGGAGCTGTTTTTT.

The CDR3 DNA sequence: TGTGCCAGCACCCACACGGGACCGCGGGTACGCACAGATACGCAGTATTTT. This gives the protein CASTHTGPRVRTDTQYF. V gene TRBV6-2 or TRBV6-3 combines with J gene TRBJ2-3; D is perhaps TRBD1 or TRBD2 (5 bases each). The CDR3 is 17 residues long. V gave up 7 bases and J gave up 1 base, with 21 bases separating them. Germline V lookup: CDR1 MNHEY, CDR2 SVGEGT.

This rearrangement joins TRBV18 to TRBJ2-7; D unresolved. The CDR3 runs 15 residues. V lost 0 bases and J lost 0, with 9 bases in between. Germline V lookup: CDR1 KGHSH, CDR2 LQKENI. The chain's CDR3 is CASSPPSGSSYEQYF. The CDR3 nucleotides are TGTGCCAGCTCACCACCGTCCGGAAGCTCCTACGAGCAGTACTTC.

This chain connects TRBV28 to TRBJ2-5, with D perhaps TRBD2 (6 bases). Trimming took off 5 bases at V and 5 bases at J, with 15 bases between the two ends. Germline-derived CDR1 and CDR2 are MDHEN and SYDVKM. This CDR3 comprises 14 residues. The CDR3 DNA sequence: TGTGCCAGCAGTCCCCGAGGAGGGGTGGAGACCCAGTACTTC. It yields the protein CASSPRGGVETQYF.

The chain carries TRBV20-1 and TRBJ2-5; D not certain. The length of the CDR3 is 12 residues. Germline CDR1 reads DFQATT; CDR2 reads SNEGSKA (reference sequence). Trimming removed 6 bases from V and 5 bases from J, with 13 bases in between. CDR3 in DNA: TGCAGTGCCTCCGAGCAGAAGGAGACCCAGTACTTC. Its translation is CSASEQKETQYF.

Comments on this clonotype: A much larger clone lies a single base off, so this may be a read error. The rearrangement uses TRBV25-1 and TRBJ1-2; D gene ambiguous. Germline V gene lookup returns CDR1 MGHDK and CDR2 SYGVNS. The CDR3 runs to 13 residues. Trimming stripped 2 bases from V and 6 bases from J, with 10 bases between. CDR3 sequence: CASSEIYKNGYTF. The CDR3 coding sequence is TGTGCCAGCAGTGAAATCTACAAAAATGGCTACACCTTC.

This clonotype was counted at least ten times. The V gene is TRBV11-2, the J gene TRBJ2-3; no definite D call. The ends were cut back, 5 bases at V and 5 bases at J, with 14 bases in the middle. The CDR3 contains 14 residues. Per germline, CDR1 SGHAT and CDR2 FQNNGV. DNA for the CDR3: TGTGCCAGCAGCGCGAGATCCCGAGGAGATACGCAGTATTTT. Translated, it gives CASSARSRGDTQYF.

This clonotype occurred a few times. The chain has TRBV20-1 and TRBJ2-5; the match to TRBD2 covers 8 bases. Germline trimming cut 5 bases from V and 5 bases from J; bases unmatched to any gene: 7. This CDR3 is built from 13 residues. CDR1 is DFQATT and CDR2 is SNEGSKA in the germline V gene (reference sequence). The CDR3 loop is CSARTSFQETQYF. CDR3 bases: TGCAGTGCTCGGACTAGCTTCCAGGAGACCCAGTACTTC.

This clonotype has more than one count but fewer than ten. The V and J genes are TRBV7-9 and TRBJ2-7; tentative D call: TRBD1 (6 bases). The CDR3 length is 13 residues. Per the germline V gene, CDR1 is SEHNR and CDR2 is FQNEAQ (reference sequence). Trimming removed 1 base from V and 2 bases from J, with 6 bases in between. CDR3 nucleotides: TGTGCCAGCAGCTTAGAGGGGGCCTACGAGCAGTACTTC. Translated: CASSLEGAYEQYF.

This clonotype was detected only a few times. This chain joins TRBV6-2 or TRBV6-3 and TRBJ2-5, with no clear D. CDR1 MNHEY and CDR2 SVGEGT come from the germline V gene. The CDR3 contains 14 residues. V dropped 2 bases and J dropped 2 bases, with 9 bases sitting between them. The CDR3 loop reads CASSYRSQQETQYF. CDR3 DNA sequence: TGTGCCAGCAGTTACAGGTCTCAACAAGAGACCCAGTACTTC.

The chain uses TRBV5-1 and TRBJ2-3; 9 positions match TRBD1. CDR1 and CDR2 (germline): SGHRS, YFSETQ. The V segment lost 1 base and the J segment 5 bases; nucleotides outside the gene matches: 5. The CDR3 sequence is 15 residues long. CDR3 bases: TGCGCCAGCAGCTTGCGGGACAGGGCATTAGATACGCAGTATTTT. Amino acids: CASSLRDRALDTQYF. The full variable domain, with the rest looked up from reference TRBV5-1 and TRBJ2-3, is KAGVTQTPRYLIKTRGQQVTLSCSPISGHRSVSWYQQTPGQGLQFLFEYFSETQRNKGNFPGRFSGRQFSNSRSEMNVSTLELGDSALYLCASSLRDRALDTQYFGPGTRLTVL.

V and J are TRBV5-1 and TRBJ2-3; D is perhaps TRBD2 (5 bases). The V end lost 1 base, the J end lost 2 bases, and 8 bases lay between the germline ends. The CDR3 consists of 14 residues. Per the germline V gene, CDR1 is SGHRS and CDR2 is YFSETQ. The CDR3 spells CASSLMGDTDTQYF. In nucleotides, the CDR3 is TGCGCCAGCAGCTTGATGGGAGACACAGATACGCAGTATTTT.

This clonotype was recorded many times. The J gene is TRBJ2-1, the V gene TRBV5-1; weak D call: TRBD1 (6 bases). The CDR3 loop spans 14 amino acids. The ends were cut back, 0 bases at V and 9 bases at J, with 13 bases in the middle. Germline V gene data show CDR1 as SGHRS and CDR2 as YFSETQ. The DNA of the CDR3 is TGCGCCAGCAGCTTGGATGCAGGGGAGTTTGAGCAGTTCTTC. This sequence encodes CASSLDAGEFEQFF.

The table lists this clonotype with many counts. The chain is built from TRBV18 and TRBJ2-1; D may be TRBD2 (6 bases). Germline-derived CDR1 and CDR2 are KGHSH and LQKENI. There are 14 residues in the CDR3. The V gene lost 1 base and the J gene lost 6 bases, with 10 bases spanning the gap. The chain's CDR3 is CASSPQNSGNEQFF. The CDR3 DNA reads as TGTGCCAGCTCACCACAAAATAGCGGCAATGAGCAGTTCTTC.

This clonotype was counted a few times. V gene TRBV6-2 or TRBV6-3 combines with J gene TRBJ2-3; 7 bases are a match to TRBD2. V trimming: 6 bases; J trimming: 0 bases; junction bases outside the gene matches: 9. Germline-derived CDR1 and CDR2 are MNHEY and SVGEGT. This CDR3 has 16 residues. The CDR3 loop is CASRHSSGDSTDTQYF. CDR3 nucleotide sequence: TGTGCCAGCAGGCATAGCAGCGGGGATAGCACAGATACGCAGTATTTT.

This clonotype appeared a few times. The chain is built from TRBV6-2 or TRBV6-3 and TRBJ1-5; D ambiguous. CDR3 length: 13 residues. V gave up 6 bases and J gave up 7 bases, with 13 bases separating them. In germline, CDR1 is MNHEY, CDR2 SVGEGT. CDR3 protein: CASRPREGQPQHF. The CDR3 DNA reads TGTGCCAGCAGGCCTAGGGAGGGCCAGCCCCAGCATTTT.

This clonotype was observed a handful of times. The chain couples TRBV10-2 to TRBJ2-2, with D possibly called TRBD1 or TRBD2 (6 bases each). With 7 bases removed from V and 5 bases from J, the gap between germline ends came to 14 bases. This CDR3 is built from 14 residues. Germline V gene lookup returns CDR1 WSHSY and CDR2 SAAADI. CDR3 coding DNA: TGCGCCAGCAAGAGGGGGGCCGTTACCGGGGAGCTGTTTTTT. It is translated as CASKRGAVTGELFF.

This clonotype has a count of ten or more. The CDR3 loop is CASSITTSGIYEQYF. For the CDR3, the DNA is TGCGCCAGCAGCATTACGACTAGCGGGATCTACGAGCAGTACTTC. This chain uses TRBV5-1 with TRBJ2-7; 11 nucleotides match TRBD2. CDR3 size: 15 residues. After removal of 4 bases from V and 3 bases from J, the junction contained 6 bases not matched to a gene. Germline CDR1 is SGHRS and CDR2 is YFSETQ. The entire variable domain, with the rest obtained from reference TRBV5-1 and TRBJ2-7, is as follows: KAGVTQTPRYLIKTRGQQVTLSCSPISGHRSVSWYQQTPGQGLQFLFEYFSETQRNKGNFPGRFSGRQFSNSRSEMNVSTLELGDSALYLCASSITTSGIYEQYFGPGTRLTVT.

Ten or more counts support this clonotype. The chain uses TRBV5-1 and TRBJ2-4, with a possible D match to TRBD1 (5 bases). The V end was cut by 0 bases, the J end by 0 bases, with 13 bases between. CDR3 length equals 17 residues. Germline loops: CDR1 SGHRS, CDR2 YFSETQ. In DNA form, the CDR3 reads TGCGCCAGCAGCTTGGAGGGGTCAGGATTAGCCAAAAACATTCAGTACTTC. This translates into CASSLEGSGLAKNIQYF. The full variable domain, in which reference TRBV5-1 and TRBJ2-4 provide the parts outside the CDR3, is KAGVTQTPRYLIKTRGQQVTLSCSPISGHRSVSWYQQTPGQGLQFLFEYFSETQRNKGNFPGRFSGRQFSNSRSEMNVSTLELGDSALYLCASSLEGSGLAKNIQYFGAGTRLSVL.

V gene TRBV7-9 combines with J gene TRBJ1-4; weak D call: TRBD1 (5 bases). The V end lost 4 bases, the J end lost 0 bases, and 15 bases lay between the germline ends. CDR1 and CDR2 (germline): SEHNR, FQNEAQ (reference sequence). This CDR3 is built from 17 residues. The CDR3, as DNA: TGTGCCAGCAGCTCATCACCCAGGGAAGCAACTAATGAAAAACTGTTTTTT. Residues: CASSSSPREATNEKLFF.

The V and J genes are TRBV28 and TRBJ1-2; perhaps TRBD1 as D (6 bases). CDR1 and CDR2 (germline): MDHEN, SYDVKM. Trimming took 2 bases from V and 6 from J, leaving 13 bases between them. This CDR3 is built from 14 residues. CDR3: CASSLPGHPNGYTF. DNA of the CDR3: TGTGCCAGCAGTTTACCGGGACACCCCAATGGCTACACCTTC.

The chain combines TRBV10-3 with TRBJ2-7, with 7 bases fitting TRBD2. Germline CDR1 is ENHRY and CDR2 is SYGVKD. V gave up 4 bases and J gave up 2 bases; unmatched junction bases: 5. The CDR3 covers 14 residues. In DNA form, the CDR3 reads TGTGCCATCAGTGCGGCGGGACTACCCTACGAGCAGTACTTC. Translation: CAISAAGLPYEQYF.

The DNA of the CDR3 is TGCAGTGCTAGACAGGGCGGCAGCACCGGGGAGCTGTTTTTT. Residues: CSARQGGSTGELFF. The chain couples TRBV20-1 to TRBJ2-2; tentative D call: TRBD1 (5 bases). Trimming pared 2 bases from V and 4 bases from J, leaving 11 bases between. There are 14 residues in the CDR3. The germline V gene has CDR1 DFQATT and CDR2 SNEGSKA (reference sequence).

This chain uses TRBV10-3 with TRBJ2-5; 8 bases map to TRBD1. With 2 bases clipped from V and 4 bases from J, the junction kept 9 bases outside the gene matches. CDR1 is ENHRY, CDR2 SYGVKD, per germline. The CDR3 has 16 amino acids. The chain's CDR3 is CAISEPSGQGRETQYF. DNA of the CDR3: TGTGCCATCAGTGAGCCAAGTGGACAGGGACGAGAGACCCAGTACTTC.